This T cell receptor (beta chain) was observed in a study of T cell changes during pregnancy in multiple sclerosis. Germline V gene lookup returns CDR1 MDHEN and CDR2 SYDVKM. Trimming pared 7 bases from V and 8 bases from J, leaving 11 bases between. The CDR3 covers 12 residues. Clones were sequenced by immunoSEQ multiplex PCR, and TCRdb holds only the in-frame ones, with some missing. This table has about 60,000 clones, about nine tenths appearing once. J is TRBJ2-2 and V is TRBV28; D may be TRBD1 (5 bases). The receptor was derived from a female donor in good health, enrolled as a control in a pregnancy study. The sequenced sample was peripheral blood, obtained in the second trimester of pregnancy. In DNA form, the CDR3 reads TGTGCCAGCAAAGGGGTGAGGGGGGAGCTGTTTTTT. Its protein product is CASKGVRGELFF.